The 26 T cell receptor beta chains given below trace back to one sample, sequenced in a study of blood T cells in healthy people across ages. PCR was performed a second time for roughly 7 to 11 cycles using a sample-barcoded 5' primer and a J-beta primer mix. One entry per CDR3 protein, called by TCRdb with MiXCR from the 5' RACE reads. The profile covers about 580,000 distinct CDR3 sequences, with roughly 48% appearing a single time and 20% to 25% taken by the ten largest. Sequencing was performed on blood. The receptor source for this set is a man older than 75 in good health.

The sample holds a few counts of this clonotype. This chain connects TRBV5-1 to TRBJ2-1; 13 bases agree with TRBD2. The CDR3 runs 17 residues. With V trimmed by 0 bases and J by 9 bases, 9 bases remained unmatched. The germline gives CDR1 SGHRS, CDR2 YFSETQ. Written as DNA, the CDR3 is TGCGCCAGCAGCTTGGGTCCTGGACTAGCGGGAGCGGGTGAGCAGTTCTTC. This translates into CASSLGPGLAGAGEQFF.

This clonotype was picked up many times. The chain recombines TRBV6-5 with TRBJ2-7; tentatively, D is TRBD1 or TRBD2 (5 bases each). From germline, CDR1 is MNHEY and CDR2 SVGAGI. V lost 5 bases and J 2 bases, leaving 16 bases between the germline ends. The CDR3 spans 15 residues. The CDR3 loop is CASSPPGTPTYEQYF. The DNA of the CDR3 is TGTGCCAGCAGTCCACCCGGGACGCCTACCTACGAGCAGTACTTC.

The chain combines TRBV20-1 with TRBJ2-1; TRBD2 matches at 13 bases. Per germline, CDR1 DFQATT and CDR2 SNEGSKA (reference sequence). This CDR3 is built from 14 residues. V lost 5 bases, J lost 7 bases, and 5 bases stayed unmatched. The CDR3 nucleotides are TGCAGTGCTGGGGGACTAGCGGGGTTGAATGAGCAGTTCTTC. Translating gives CSAGGLAGLNEQFF.

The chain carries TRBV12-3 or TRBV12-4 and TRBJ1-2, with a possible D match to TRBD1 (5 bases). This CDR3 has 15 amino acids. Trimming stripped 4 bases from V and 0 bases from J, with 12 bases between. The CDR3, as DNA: TGTGCCAGCAGTTGGGGGGGTCAGGCTAACTATGGCTACACCTTC. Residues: CASSWGGQANYGYTF.

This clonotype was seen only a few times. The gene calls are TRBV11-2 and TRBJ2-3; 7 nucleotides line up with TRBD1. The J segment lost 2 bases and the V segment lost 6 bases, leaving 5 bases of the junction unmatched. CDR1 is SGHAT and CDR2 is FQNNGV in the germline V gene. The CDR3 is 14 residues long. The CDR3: CASRFTGVTDTQYF. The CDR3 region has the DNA TGTGCCAGCAGGTTTACAGGGGTCACAGATACGCAGTATTTT.

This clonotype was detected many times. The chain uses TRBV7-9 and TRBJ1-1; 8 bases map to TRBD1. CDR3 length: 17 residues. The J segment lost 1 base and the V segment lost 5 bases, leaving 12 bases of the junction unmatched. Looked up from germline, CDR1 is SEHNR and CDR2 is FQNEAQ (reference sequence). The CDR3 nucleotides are TGTGCCAGCAGCAGGGACAGGACACCGGAATGGAACACTGAAGCTTTCTTT. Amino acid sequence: CASSRDRTPEWNTEAFF.

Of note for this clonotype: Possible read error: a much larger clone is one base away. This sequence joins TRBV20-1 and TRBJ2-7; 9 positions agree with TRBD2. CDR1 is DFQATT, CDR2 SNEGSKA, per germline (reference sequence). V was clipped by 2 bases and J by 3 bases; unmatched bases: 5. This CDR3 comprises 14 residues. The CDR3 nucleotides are TGCAGTGCTAGAAGGACTAGCGAGATCTACGAGCAGTACTTC. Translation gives CSARRTSEIYEQYF.

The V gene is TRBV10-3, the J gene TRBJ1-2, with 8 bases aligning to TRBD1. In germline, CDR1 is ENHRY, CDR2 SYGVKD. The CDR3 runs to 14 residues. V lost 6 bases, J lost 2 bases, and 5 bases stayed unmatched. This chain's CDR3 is CAIRAGGRNYGYTF. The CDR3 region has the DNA TGTGCCATCAGGGCAGGGGGCAGGAACTATGGCTACACCTTC.

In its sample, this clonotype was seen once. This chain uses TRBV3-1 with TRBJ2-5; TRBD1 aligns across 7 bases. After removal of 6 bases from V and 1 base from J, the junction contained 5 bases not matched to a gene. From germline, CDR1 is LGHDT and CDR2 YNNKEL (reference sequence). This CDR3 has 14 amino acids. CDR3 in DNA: TGTGCCAGCAGACCTAGGACAGGCCAAGAGACCCAGTACTTC. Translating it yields CASRPRTGQETQYF.

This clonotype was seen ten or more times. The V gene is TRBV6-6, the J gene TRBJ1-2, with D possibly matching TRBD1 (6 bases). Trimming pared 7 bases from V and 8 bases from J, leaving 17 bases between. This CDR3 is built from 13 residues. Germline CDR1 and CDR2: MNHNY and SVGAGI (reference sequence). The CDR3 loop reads CASIKGEGGGYTF. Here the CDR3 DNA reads TGTGCCAGCATCAAGGGGGAGGGTGGAGGCTACACCTTC.

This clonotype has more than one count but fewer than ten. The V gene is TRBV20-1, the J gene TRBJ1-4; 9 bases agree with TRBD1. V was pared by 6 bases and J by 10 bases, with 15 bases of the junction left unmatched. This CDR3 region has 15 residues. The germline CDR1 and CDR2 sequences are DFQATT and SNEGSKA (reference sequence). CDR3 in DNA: TGCAGTGCCCCAGGACAGGGGTGGGGCCATGGAAAACTGTTTTTT. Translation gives CSAPGQGWGHGKLFF.

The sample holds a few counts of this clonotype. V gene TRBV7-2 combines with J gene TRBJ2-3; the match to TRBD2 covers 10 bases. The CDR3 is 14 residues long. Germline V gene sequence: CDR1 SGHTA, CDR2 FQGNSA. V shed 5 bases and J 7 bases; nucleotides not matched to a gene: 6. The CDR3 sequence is CASSPTSGENTQYF. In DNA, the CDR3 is TGTGCCAGCAGCCCAACTAGCGGGGAAAATACGCAGTATTTT.

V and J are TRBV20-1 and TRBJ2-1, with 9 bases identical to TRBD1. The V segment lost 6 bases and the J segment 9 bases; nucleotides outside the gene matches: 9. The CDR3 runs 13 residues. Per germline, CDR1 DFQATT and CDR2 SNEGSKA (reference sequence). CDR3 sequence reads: CSAPGQGNSEQFF. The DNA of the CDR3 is TGCAGTGCCCCGGGACAGGGCAATTCTGAGCAGTTCTTC.

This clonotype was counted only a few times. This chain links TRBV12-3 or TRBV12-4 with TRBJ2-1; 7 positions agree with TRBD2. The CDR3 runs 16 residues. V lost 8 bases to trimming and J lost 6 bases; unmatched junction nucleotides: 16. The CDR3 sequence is CASLQWGGGLFNEQFF. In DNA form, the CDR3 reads TGTGCCAGCCTTCAGTGGGGGGGTGGGCTGTTCAATGAGCAGTTCTTC.

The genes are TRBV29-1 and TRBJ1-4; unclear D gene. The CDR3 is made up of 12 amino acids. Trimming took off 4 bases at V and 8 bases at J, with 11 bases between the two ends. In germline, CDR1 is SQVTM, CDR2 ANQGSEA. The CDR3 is CSVVGEWEKLFF. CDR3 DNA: TGCAGCGTTGTCGGGGAGTGGGAAAAACTGTTTTTT.

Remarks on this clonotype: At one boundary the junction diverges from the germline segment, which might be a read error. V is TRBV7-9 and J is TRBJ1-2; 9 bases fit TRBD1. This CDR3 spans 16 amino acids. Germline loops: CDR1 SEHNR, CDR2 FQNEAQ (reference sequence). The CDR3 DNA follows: TGTGCCGGCAGCTTAGGAGGGACAGGGTTTAACTATGGCTACACCTTC. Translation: CAGSLGGTGFNYGYTF.

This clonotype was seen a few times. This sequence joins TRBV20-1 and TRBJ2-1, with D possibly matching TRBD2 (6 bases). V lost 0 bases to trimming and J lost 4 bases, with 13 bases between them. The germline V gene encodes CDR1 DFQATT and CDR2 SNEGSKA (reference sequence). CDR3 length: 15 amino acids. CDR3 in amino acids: CSAREGASEYNEQFF. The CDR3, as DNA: TGCAGTGCTAGAGAAGGGGCTAGCGAATACAATGAGCAGTTCTTC.

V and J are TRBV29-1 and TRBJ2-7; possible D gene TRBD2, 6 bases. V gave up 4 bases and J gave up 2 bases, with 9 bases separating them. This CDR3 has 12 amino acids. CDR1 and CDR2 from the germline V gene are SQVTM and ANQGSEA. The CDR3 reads CSVVEGTYEQYF. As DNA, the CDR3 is TGCAGCGTTGTGGAGGGTACCTACGAGCAGTACTTC.

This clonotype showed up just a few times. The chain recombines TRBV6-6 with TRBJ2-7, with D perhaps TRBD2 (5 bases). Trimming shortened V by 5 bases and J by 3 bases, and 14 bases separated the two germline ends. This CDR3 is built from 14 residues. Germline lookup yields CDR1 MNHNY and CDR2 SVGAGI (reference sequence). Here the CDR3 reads CASSTAGKLYEQYF. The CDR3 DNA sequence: TGTGCCAGCAGTACTGCCGGGAAGCTCTACGAGCAGTACTTC.

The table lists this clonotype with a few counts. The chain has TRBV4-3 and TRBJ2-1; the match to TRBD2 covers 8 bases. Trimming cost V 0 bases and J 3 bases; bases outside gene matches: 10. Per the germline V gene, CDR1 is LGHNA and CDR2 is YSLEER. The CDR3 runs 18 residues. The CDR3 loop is CASSQDPPASGYYNEQFF. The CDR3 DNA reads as TGCGCCAGCAGCCAAGACCCTCCTGCTAGCGGGTACTACAATGAGCAGTTCTTC.

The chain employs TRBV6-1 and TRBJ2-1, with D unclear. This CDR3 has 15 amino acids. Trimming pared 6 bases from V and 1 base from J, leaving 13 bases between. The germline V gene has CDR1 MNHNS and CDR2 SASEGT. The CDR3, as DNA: TGTGCCAGCAGCATACAGATGAATTCCTACAATGAGCAGTTCTTC. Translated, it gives CASSIQMNSYNEQFF.

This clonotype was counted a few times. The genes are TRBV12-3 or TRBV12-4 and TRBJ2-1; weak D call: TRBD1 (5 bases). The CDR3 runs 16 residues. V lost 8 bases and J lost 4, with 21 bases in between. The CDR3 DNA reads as TGTGCCAGCGGGGCCTTGGGTTTCCCCCAATACAATGAGCAGTTCTTC. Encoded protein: CASGALGFPQYNEQFF.

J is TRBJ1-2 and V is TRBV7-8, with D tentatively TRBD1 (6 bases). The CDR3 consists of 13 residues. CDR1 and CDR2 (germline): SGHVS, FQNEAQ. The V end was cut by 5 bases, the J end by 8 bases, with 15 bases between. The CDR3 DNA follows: TGTGCCAGCAGCCGAGGACAGTCCGGCGGCTACACCTTC. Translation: CASSRGQSGGYTF. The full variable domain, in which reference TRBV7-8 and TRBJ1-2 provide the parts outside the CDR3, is GAGVSQSPRYKVAKRGQDVALRCDPISGHVSLFWYQQALGQGPEFLTYFQNEAQLDKSGLPSDRFFAERPEGSVSTLKIQRTQQEDSAVYLCASSRGQSGGYTFGSGTRLTVV.

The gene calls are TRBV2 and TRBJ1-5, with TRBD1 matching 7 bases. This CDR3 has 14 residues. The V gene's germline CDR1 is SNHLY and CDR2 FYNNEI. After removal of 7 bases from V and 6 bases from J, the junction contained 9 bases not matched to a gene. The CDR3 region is CASKDYRGGQPQHF. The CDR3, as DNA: TGTGCCAGCAAAGATTACAGGGGTGGTCAGCCCCAGCATTTT.

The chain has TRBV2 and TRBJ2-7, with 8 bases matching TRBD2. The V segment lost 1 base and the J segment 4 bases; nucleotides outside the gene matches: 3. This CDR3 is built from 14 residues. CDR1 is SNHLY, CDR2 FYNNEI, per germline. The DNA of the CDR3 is TGTGCCAGCAGTGAAGGGCGGGGGGCATACGAGCAGTACTTC. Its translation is CASSEGRGAYEQYF.

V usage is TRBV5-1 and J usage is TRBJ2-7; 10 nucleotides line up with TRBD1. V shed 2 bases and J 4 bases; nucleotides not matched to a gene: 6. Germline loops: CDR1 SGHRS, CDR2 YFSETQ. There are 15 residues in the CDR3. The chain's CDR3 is CASSFSGTGAYEQYF. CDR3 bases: TGCGCCAGCAGCTTTTCCGGGACAGGGGCTTACGAGCAGTACTTC.